Described below is a single T cell receptor (beta chain) sequence and its context. From germline, CDR1 is SGHRS and CDR2 YFSETQ. This CDR3 is built from 15 residues. The V end was cut by 0 bases, the J end by 2 bases, with 11 bases between. This sample was taken from a study of cytomegalovirus exposure and HLA in healthy donors. Researchers ran the PCR with 60 Vbeta and 13 Jbeta primers. Assay: immunoSEQ multiplex PCR; the TCRdb copy retains only in-frame clones and omits some. The table has around 150,000 clones, roughly 80% seen once. Material for sequencing was PBMCs. This TCR was recovered from a man between 35 and 55 years old in good health and CMV-seropositive. This chain connects TRBV5-1 to TRBJ1-1, with a weak D call TRBD1 (5 bases). The CDR3 sequence is CASSLEVGVNTEAFF. The CDR3 DNA follows: TGCGCCAGCAGCTTGGAAGTAGGGGTTAACACTGAAGCTTTCTTT. Full variable domain (missing parts from reference TRBV5-1 and TRBJ1-1): KAGVTQTPRYLIKTRGQQVTLSCSPISGHRSVSWYQQTPGQGLQFLFEYFSETQRNKGNFPGRFSGRQFSNSRSEMNVSTLELGDSALYLCASSLEVGVNTEAFFGQGTRLTVV.